Described below is a single TCR beta chain sequence and its context. Its specificity is not known. TCRdb recomputed calls from the reads with MiXCR, one row per CDR3 protein. Among 150,000 to 190,000 distinct CDR3 sequences, around a quarter were seen once, and the ten largest hold roughly 9.7%. This sample is drawn from a study of T cell repertoires in cytomegalovirus infection. Study-level results: HLA-C-restricted CMV clonotypes gave the most frequent clonotype in two of eight donors.

Deletions cut 5 bases from V and 5 bases from J, with 13 bases between. The CDR3 length is 13 residues. CDR1 and CDR2 (germline): SGHDT, YYEEEE. The material sequenced was PBMCs. This chain joins TRBV5-6 and TRBJ1-2; D not certain. This sequence was found in a human donor in good health (CMV status not recorded). Some clones in this sample may be carry-over from other donors' samples. CDR3 sequence: CASRSSTDYGYTF. The CDR3 bases are TGTGCCAGCAGGTCATCGACCGATTATGGCTACACCTTC. The full variable domain, its missing parts supplied by reference TRBV5-6 and TRBJ1-2, is DAGVTQSPTHLIKTRGQQVTLRCSPKSGHDTVSWYQQALGQGPQFIFQYYEEEERQRGNFPDRFSGHQFPNYSSELNVNALLLGDSALYLCASRSSTDYGYTFGSGTRLTVV.